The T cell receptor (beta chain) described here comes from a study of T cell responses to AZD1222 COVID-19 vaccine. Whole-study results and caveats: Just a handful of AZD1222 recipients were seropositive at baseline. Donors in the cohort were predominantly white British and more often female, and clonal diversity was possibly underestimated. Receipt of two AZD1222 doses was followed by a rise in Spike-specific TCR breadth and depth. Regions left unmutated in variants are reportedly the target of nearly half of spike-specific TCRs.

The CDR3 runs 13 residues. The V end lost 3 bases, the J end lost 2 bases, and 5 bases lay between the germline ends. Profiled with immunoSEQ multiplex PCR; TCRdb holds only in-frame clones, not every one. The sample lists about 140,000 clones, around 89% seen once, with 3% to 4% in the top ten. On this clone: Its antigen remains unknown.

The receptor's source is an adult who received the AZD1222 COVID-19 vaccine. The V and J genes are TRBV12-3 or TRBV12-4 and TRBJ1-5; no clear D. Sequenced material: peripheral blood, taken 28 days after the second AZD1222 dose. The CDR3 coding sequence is TGTGCCAGCAGTTTTGATGGCAATCAGCCCCAGCATTTT. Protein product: CASSFDGNQPQHF.